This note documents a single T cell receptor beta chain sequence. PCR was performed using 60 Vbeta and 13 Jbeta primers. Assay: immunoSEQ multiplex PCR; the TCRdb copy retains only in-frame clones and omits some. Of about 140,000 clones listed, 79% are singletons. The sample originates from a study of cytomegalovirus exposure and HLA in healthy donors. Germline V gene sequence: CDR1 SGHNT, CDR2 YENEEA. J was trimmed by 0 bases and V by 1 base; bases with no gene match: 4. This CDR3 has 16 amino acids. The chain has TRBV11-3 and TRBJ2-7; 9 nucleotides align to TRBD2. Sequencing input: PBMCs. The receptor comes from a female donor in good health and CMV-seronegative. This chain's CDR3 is CASSLVGGRASYEQYF. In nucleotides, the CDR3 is TGTGCCAGCAGCTTAGTAGGCGGGAGGGCCTCCTACGAGCAGTACTTC.